This T cell receptor beta chain was identified during a study of T cell repertoires in cytomegalovirus infection. TCRdb re-derived calls from the reads in MiXCR, one entry per CDR3 protein. In the table there are fewer than 1,000,000 distinct CDR3 sequences, roughly 31% of which are singletons. The V segment lost 4 bases and the J segment 6 bases; nucleotides outside the gene matches: 5. Germline CDR1 and CDR2: KGHDR and SFDVKD. The CDR3 is 14 amino acids. Concerning this clonotype itself: No antigen is known for it.

This TCR came from a human donor in good health (CMV status not recorded). Some clones in this sample may be carry-over from other donors' samples. The sequencing used cultured CD8+ T cells from PBMCs, collected from culture after CMV antigen stimulation. V gene TRBV24-1 combines with J gene TRBJ1-2; 9 positions match TRBD1. CDR3 coding DNA: TGTGCCACCAGTGACTACAGGGGGCGGGATGGCTACACCTTC. It is translated as CATSDYRGRDGYTF.